The clone carrying this TCR beta chain was seen once. The data are from a study of blood T cell repertoires in COVID-19. Study at large: T cells, B-cell-depleted T cells, or PBMCs provided the cDNA or gDNA that served as material.

There are 14 residues in the CDR3. CDR1 is GTSNPN and CDR2 is SVGIG in the germline V gene (reference sequence). V dropped 0 bases and J dropped 6 bases, with 11 bases sitting between them. Authors' methods: Estimated nucleated cell counts came from reference gene primer amplification. Some clones are missing from TCRdb's copy, which holds only in-frame ones; the method was immunoSEQ multiplex PCR. The D gene and trimming were derived from the DNA, and the V and J assignments and clone size from that table. The data show roughly 180,000 clones, approximately 89% seen once. Sequenced: peripheral blood. The TCR was taken from a woman in her sixties or seventies with acute or convalescent COVID-19. The rearrangement joins TRBV30 to TRBJ1-4, with D possibly matching TRBD1 (5 bases). CDR3 protein: CAWSVLGGDEKLFF. The CDR3 DNA reads as TGTGCCTGGAGTGTACTAGGAGGGGATGAAAAACTGTTTTTT.